The 29 T cell receptor beta chains below come from one sample, sequenced in a study of blood T cell repertoires in COVID-19. The table came from immunoSEQ multiplex PCR; TCRdb's copy has only in-frame clones and leaves some out. The sample shows some 160,000 clones, approximately 84% of them seen only once. The source material was peripheral blood. The receptors here all came from an elderly woman with COVID-19, enrolled during active disease.

The gene calls are TRBV30 and TRBJ2-3; TRBD1 matches at 9 bases. The CDR3 has 15 amino acids. Germline trimming cut 2 bases from V and 3 bases from J; bases unmatched to any gene: 6. Looked up from germline, CDR1 is GTSNPN and CDR2 is SVGIG (reference sequence). In nucleotides, the CDR3 is TGTGCCTGGAGTAACCGGGACAGGGCGACAGATACGCAGTATTTT. It translates to CAWSNRDRATDTQYF.

This clone is a singleton in its sample. This chain joins TRBV5-4 and TRBJ2-3; the match to TRBD2 covers 8 bases. CDR3 size: 17 residues. V was pared by 8 bases and J by 7 bases, with 21 bases of the junction left unmatched. Per the germline V gene, CDR1 is SGHNT and CDR2 is YYREEE (reference sequence). CDR3 loop: CASKRTPDGTSDHTQYF. For the CDR3, the DNA is TGTGCCAGTAAAAGGACCCCGGACGGGACTAGTGATCATACGCAGTATTTT.

The chain has TRBV12-3 or TRBV12-4 and TRBJ1-2; D remains unclear. CDR3 length: 12 residues. The V end was cut by 1 base, the J end by 6 bases, with 6 bases between. Here the CDR3 reads CASSLETDGYTF. CDR3 nucleotide sequence: TGTGCCAGCAGTTTAGAAACGGATGGCTACACCTTC.

This clone was seen only a few times. The chain employs TRBV5-6 and TRBJ2-3, with 11 bases lining up with TRBD2. V lost 0 bases, J lost 0 bases, and 9 bases stayed unmatched. The CDR3 extends over 19 amino acids. The germline V gene has CDR1 SGHDT and CDR2 YYEEEE. CDR3 bases: TGTGCCAGCAGCTTGGCCGGGGTCTTAGCGGGAGGGAGCACAGATACGCAGTATTTT. Amino acid sequence: CASSLAGVLAGGSTDTQYF.

J is TRBJ2-3 and V is TRBV19; no clear D. CDR3 length: 13 amino acids. Germline V gene data show CDR1 as LNHDA and CDR2 as SQIVND (reference sequence). V lost 2 bases, J lost 4 bases, and 7 bases lay in between. The CDR3 nucleotides read TGTGCCAGTAGTATACTCCCGTCAGATACGCAGTATTTT. The encoded protein is CASSILPSDTQYF. Using reference TRBV19 and TRBJ2-3 for the parts outside the CDR3, the full variable domain is DGGITQSPKYLFRKEGQNVTLSCEQNLNHDAMYWYRQDPGQGLRLIYYSQIVNDFQKGDIAEGYSVSREKKESFPLTVTSAQKNPTAFYLCASSILPSDTQYFGPGTRLTVL.

This sequence joins TRBV9 and TRBJ2-5; unclear D gene. CDR1 and CDR2 (germline): SGDLS, YYNGEE. V lost 3 bases to trimming and J lost 2 bases, with 11 bases between them. This CDR3 region has 14 residues. The CDR3 nucleotides read TGTGCCAGCAGCGCGGGTGGCTTACAAGAGACCCAGTACTTC. Translation gives CASSAGGLQETQYF.

V usage is TRBV11-2 and J usage is TRBJ2-7; D is ambiguous. Per germline, CDR1 SGHAT and CDR2 FQNNGV. Trimming cost V 3 bases and J 3 bases, with 3 bases left between them. The CDR3 consists of 11 residues. CDR3 nucleotide sequence: TGTGCCAGCAGCTTCCACTACGAGCAGTACTTC. It encodes CASSFHYEQYF.

The V call is TRBV18, the J call TRBJ2-5, with D possibly being TRBD2 (5 bases). From germline, CDR1 is KGHSH and CDR2 LQKENI. The CDR3 is 13 residues long. V gave up 3 bases and J gave up 9 bases, with 14 bases separating them. In nucleotides, the CDR3 is TGTGCCAGCTCACCCACTAGTGGTGGGTCCCAGTACTTC. Translation gives CASSPTSGGSQYF.

This chain connects TRBV27 to TRBJ1-1, with 11 positions matching TRBD1. Looked up from germline, CDR1 is MNHEY and CDR2 is SMNVEV (reference sequence). The CDR3 sequence is 16 residues long. With V trimmed by 6 bases and J by 5 bases, 11 bases remained unmatched. CDR3 sequence reads: CASSRTGGVGGTEAFF. DNA of the CDR3: TGTGCCAGCAGCAGGACAGGGGGCGTCGGAGGGACTGAAGCTTTCTTT.

This sequence joins TRBV6-5 and TRBJ1-2; 7 positions agree with TRBD1. V lost 7 bases to trimming and J lost 0 bases; unmatched junction nucleotides: 5. The CDR3 runs 14 residues. CDR1 is MNHEY, CDR2 SVGAGI, per germline. The CDR3 bases are TGTGCCAGCACCAGACAGGGAACTAACTATGGCTACACCTTC. Amino acid sequence: CASTRQGTNYGYTF.

The J gene is TRBJ1-4, the V gene TRBV6-6, with D unresolved. CDR3 length: 14 amino acids. Germline V gene lookup returns CDR1 MNHNY and CDR2 SVGAGI (reference sequence). V lost 0 bases to trimming and J lost 3 bases, with 5 bases between them. CDR3 sequence (DNA): TGTGCCAGCAGTTACTCCAGCGCTAATGAAAAACTGTTTTTT. Translated, it gives CASSYSSANEKLFF.

The chain links TRBV6-6 to TRBJ2-7; 8 nucleotides agree with TRBD2. Germline values: CDR1 MNHNY, CDR2 SVGAGI (reference sequence). The CDR3 has 15 residues. Unmatched junction bases numbered 6, after V lost 5 bases and J lost 0 bases. The DNA for the CDR3 is TGTGCCAGCAGTCGGGGACTAGTCAGCTCCTACGAGCAGTACTTC. This gives the protein CASSRGLVSSYEQYF.

The gene calls are TRBV7-2 and TRBJ2-5, with D possibly being TRBD2 (7 bases). This CDR3 spans 16 amino acids. V lost 3 bases and J 0 bases, leaving 14 bases between the germline ends. CDR1 is SGHTA, CDR2 FQGNSA, per germline. For the CDR3, the DNA is TGTGCCAGCAGCTTCCCAAGGGGGGGAAACCAAGAGACCCAGTACTTC. Its translation: CASSFPRGGNQETQYF.

The chain joins TRBV5-1 to TRBJ2-7, with 8 nucleotides matching TRBD1. V shed 6 bases, J shed 5 bases, and the junction held 7 bases outside the gene matches. Germline V CDR1 and CDR2: SGHRS, YFSETQ. The CDR3 length is 13 residues. The CDR3 loop is CASTSQGVHEQYF. In nucleotides, the CDR3 is TGCGCCAGCACCTCACAGGGGGTCCACGAGCAGTACTTC.

The chain joins TRBV7-3 to TRBJ2-3; D perhaps matches TRBD2 (6 bases). From germline, CDR1 is SGHTA and CDR2 FQGTGA. The CDR3 extends over 16 amino acids. The V and J ends lost 1 base and 6 bases respectively, with 17 bases between them. CDR3 in amino acids: CASSLNVGGLGDTQYF. The CDR3 DNA is TGTGCCAGCAGCTTAAACGTTGGAGGGTTAGGCGATACGCAGTATTTT.

The chain employs TRBV5-1 and TRBJ1-1; 9 nucleotides match TRBD1. V lost 4 bases and J lost 10; bases outside the gene matches: 14. This CDR3 region has 15 residues. Germline CDR1 is SGHRS and CDR2 is YFSETQ. CDR3 coding DNA: TGCGCCAGCAGCCCGATATGGGACAGGGTTGATGGAGCTTTCTTT. The encoded protein is CASSPIWDRVDGAFF.

The chain links TRBV24-1 to TRBJ2-3; D remains unclear. The germline V gene encodes CDR1 KGHDR and CDR2 SFDVKD. CDR3 length: 12 amino acids. V was clipped by 5 bases and J by 3 bases, with 5 bases between them. As DNA, the CDR3 is TGTGCCACCAGTGCCGTGACAGATACGCAGTATTTT. It is translated as CATSAVTDTQYF.

The genes are TRBV7-3 and TRBJ1-1, with a tentative D call TRBD1 (6 bases). Looked up from germline, CDR1 is SGHTA and CDR2 is FQGTGA. This CDR3 spans 13 amino acids. V was shortened by 5 bases and J by 2 bases, with 9 bases between the two germline ends. The CDR3 bases are TGTGCCAGCAGCCCACAGGGTAACACTGAAGCTTTCTTT. It specifies CASSPQGNTEAFF.

This chain joins TRBV3-1 (or the pseudogene TRBV3-2) and TRBJ2-7; TRBD1 aligns across 11 bases. This CDR3 is 16 amino acids long. V shed 0 bases, J shed 3 bases, and the junction held 4 bases outside the gene matches. CDR1 is LGHDT and CDR2 is YNNKEL in the germline V gene (reference sequence). The CDR3 loop is CASSQDPGTGGYEQYF. As DNA, the CDR3 is TGTGCCAGCAGCCAAGACCCCGGGACAGGGGGCTACGAGCAGTACTTC.

The chain joins TRBV21-1 to TRBJ2-7; TRBD1 was called by the table and not checked on the DNA. TRBV21-1 is described as a pseudogene. CDR3 length: 15 residues. CDR3 residues: CASSKSPGNSYEQYF. In DNA, the CDR3 is TGTGCCAGCAGCAAATCCCCAGGGAACTCCTACGAGCAGTACTTC.

The chain is built from TRBV6-6 and TRBJ2-7, with D perhaps TRBD1 (5 bases). This CDR3 has 14 residues. Trimming pared 6 bases from V and 0 bases from J, leaving 12 bases between. CDR1 and CDR2 from the germline V gene are MNHNY and SVGAGI (reference sequence). The CDR3 region is CASSHVDSSYEQYF. DNA for the CDR3: TGTGCCAGCAGCCACGTAGACAGCTCCTACGAGCAGTACTTC.

The V gene is TRBV6-2 or TRBV6-3, the J gene TRBJ2-7; 7 nucleotides align to TRBD2. Unmatched junction bases numbered 0, after V lost 4 bases and J lost 6 bases. There are 11 residues in the CDR3. Germline CDR1 MNHEY, CDR2 SVGEGT. The CDR3 DNA follows: TGTGCCAGCAGTTGGACTAGCGAGCAGTACTTC. It is translated as CASSWTSEQYF.

This clone was counted between two and nine times. This rearrangement joins TRBV2 to TRBJ1-2; the D gene is possibly TRBD1 (6 bases). Trimming took off 1 base at V and 7 bases at J, with 16 bases between the two ends. CDR3 length: 15 amino acids. Per germline, CDR1 SNHLY and CDR2 FYNNEI. CDR3 in DNA: TGTGCCAGCAGTGAAGTGGCCAGGGGAGTTGGTGGCTACACCTTC. It codes for CASSEVARGVGGYTF.

A single count supports this clone. The genes are TRBV6-9 and TRBJ2-5; D is unclear. CDR3 length: 13 amino acids. V dropped 6 bases and J dropped 5 bases, with 13 bases sitting between them. CDR1 and CDR2 (germline): MNHGY, SVAAGI. In DNA, the CDR3 is TGTGCCAGCAGGCCCCAAAAGAGGGAGACCCAGTACTTC. Translation: CASRPQKRETQYF.

This clone has a single count. This chain links TRBV2 with TRBJ1-2; 11 bases fit TRBD1. With V trimmed by 5 bases and J by 9 bases, 11 bases remained unmatched. The germline gives CDR1 SNHLY, CDR2 FYNNEI. The CDR3 contains 15 residues. CDR3 sequence: CASSWVPGQGGSYTF. CDR3 nucleotide sequence: TGTGCCAGCAGTTGGGTACCGGGACAGGGGGGAAGCTACACCTTC.

This clone was seen just once. The gene calls are TRBV29-1 and TRBJ1-5, with D possibly matching TRBD1 (6 bases). V was shortened by 6 bases and J by 6 bases, with 12 bases between the two germline ends. This CDR3 region has 12 residues. From germline, CDR1 is SQVTM and CDR2 ANQGSEA. The CDR3, as DNA: TGCAGCGTGGCAGGGGTCGGTCAGCCCCAGCATTTT. It encodes CSVAGVGQPQHF.

V gene TRBV7-9 combines with J gene TRBJ2-7; 11 nucleotides match TRBD1. The V segment lost 5 bases and the J segment 3 bases; nucleotides outside the gene matches: 6. Germline V gene data show CDR1 as SEHNR and CDR2 as FQNEAQ (reference sequence). The CDR3 contains 15 residues. The CDR3, as DNA: TGTGCCAGCAGCCAAGCCGGGACAGGGGGCTACGAGCAGTACTTC. It translates to CASSQAGTGGYEQYF.

The chain uses TRBV2 and TRBJ1-4, with 7 positions matching TRBD1. This CDR3 contains 14 residues. V lost 8 bases, J lost 8 bases, and 11 bases stayed unmatched. Germline V gene sequence: CDR1 SNHLY, CDR2 FYNNEI. CDR3 loop: CASGKGQGDEKLFF. The DNA for the CDR3 is TGTGCCAGCGGCAAGGGGCAGGGGGACGAAAAACTGTTTTTT.

The rearrangement joins TRBV9 to TRBJ1-3; a possible D gene is TRBD1 (5 bases). Germline loops: CDR1 SGDLS, CDR2 YYNGEE. V dropped 0 bases and J dropped 4 bases, with 8 bases sitting between them. The CDR3 runs to 14 residues. Here the CDR3 reads CASSVGPGGNTIYF. DNA for the CDR3: TGTGCCAGCAGCGTAGGCCCAGGGGGAAACACCATATATTTT.